This record looks at one TCR beta chain sequence and its context. What it binds is not known. This sample was included in a study of cytomegalovirus exposure and HLA in healthy donors. Study outcomes and limitations: On later analysis, the bulk of CMV-associated TCR beta chains appeared to be HLA-restricted.

Trimming at V came to 4 bases and at J to 5 bases, leaving 16 bases not matched to a gene. Per the germline V gene, CDR1 is SGDLS and CDR2 is YYNGEE. This CDR3 comprises 17 residues. Use of 60 Vbeta and 13 Jbeta primers characterized the PCR. The assay was immunoSEQ multiplex PCR, and TCRdb's table has in-frame clones only and misses some. The sample has around 180,000 clones; roughly 84% are singletons. The sample comprised PBMCs. The sequence was obtained from a boy aged 10-17 years in good health and CMV-seronegative. The chain combines TRBV9 with TRBJ1-1, with 8 bases aligning to TRBD1. The CDR3 coding sequence is TGTGCCAGCAGCCCGCAGGACAGGGCAGGCTTTCGTACTGAAGCTTTCTTT. This translates into CASSPQDRAGFRTEAFF.